This entry lists 12 T cell receptor beta chains sequenced from one sample in a study of T cell responses to AZD1222 COVID-19 vaccine. Sequenced by immunoSEQ multiplex PCR; TCRdb stores in-frame clones only, minus some. The sample consists of around 110,000 clones, just under 95% of them appearing once. The starting material was peripheral blood, obtained on day 0 of AZD1222 vaccination. These receptors were taken from an adult in good health.

This chain connects TRBV6-2 or TRBV6-3 to TRBJ1-1, with 7 bases lining up with TRBD1. The CDR3 covers 14 residues. The germline V gene has CDR1 MNHEY and CDR2 SVGEGT. Germline trimming cut 5 bases from V and 10 bases from J; bases unmatched to any gene: 13. The CDR3 is CASSTSRGGLGAFF. The CDR3 DNA reads as TGTGCCAGCAGTACGTCTAGAGGGGGCTTAGGAGCTTTCTTT.

This clone was counted a few times. In DNA form, the CDR3 reads TGTGCCAGCAGCCAAACACAGGGGGCGTACGAGCAGTACTTC. Protein sequence: CASSQTQGAYEQYF. The gene calls are TRBV5-4 and TRBJ2-7; 9 bases agree with TRBD1. Germline trimming cut 4 bases from V and 4 bases from J; bases unmatched to any gene: 6. This CDR3 comprises 14 residues. Germline V gene sequence: CDR1 SGHNT, CDR2 YYREEE (reference sequence).

The CDR3 DNA follows: TGCGCCAGCAGCTCCGGGACAGGATACCTTGAAGCTTTCTTT. Translating it yields CASSSGTGYLEAFF. The rearrangement links TRBV5-1 to TRBJ1-1; 8 nucleotides line up with TRBD1. There are 14 residues in the CDR3. Germline assignment: CDR1 SGHRS and CDR2 YFSETQ. V was pared by 3 bases and J by 7 bases, with 8 bases of the junction left unmatched.

This chain uses TRBV18 with TRBJ2-7, with 8 bases aligning to TRBD1. CDR1 is KGHSH and CDR2 is LQKENI in the germline V gene. The CDR3 has 13 residues. V shed 11 bases, J shed 5 bases, and the junction held 11 bases outside the gene matches. CDR3: CAGRQGYSDEQYF. The CDR3 nucleotides read TGTGCCGGGAGACAGGGGTACTCGGACGAGCAGTACTTC.

This chain connects TRBV29-1 to TRBJ1-2, with D unclear. Germline V gene sequence: CDR1 SQVTM, CDR2 ANQGSEA. V was trimmed by 7 bases and J by 7 bases, leaving 25 bases between them. There are 15 residues in the CDR3. The CDR3 nucleotides read TGCAGCGCCAAACTCGCGGGCCTATACATGGGTGGCTACACCTTC. This translates into CSAKLAGLYMGGYTF.

The table lists this clone with a count of one. The chain has TRBV5-1 and TRBJ2-5, with 11 bases fitting TRBD2. The CDR3 contains 16 residues. The trim removed 1 base at V and 4 bases at J, leaving 6 bases unmatched. Germline CDR1 SGHRS, CDR2 YFSETQ. The DNA of the CDR3 is TGCGCCAGCAGCTTGCCCGGGACTAGCGGCTCAGAGACCCAGTACTTC. Encoded protein: CASSLPGTSGSETQYF.

The CDR3 protein is CASSRTSRETQYF. The CDR3 DNA sequence: TGTGCCAGCAGCCGAACCAGCAGAGAGACCCAGTACTTC. V usage is TRBV7-8 and J usage is TRBJ2-5; D remains unclear. This CDR3 contains 13 residues. The germline CDR1 and CDR2 sequences are SGHVS and FQNEAQ. V was trimmed by 5 bases and J by 4 bases, leaving 11 bases between them.

The genes are TRBV6-1 and TRBJ2-1, with D perhaps TRBD2 (6 bases). The CDR3 loop spans 17 amino acids. V gave up 6 bases and J gave up 5 bases, with 23 bases separating them. Germline V CDR1 and CDR2: MNHNS, SASEGT. The CDR3 region has the DNA TGTGCCAGCAGAGAATTTCCCGGGACTCAGAGGGACAATGAGCAGTTCTTC. Translating it yields CASREFPGTQRDNEQFF.

The chain recombines TRBV28 with TRBJ1-2; 8 nucleotides line up with TRBD1. V was pared by 6 bases and J by 2 bases, with 5 bases of the junction left unmatched. The germline V gene has CDR1 MDHEN and CDR2 SYDVKM. The CDR3 covers 14 residues. The CDR3, as DNA: TGTGCCAGCAGCCCAGGGGGCGCGAACTATGGCTACACCTTC. This encodes CASSPGGANYGYTF.

J is TRBJ2-5 and V is TRBV19, with D tentatively TRBD1 or TRBD2 (6 bases each). The germline CDR1 and CDR2 sequences are LNHDA and SQIVND (reference sequence). The V end lost 5 bases, the J end lost 5 bases, and 15 bases lay between the germline ends. This CDR3 contains 14 residues. Written as DNA, the CDR3 is TGTGCCAGTAGTCTGAGGGGGACTTTGGAGACCCAGTACTTC. Protein: CASSLRGTLETQYF.

The V gene is TRBV28, the J gene TRBJ1-5; no definite D call. Trimming pared 3 bases from V and 2 bases from J, leaving 8 bases between. This CDR3 comprises 14 residues. Germline V gene data show CDR1 as MDHEN and CDR2 as SYDVKM. CDR3 sequence: CASSFLFGNQPQHF. Here the CDR3 DNA reads TGTGCCAGCAGTTTCCTTTTCGGCAATCAGCCCCAGCATTTT. The variable domain in full, with the rest retrieved from reference TRBV28 and TRBJ1-5, is DVKVTQSSRYLVKRTGEKVFLECVQDMDHENMFWYRQDPGLGLRLIYFSYDVKMKEKGDIPEGYSVSREKKERFSLILESASTNQTSMYLCASSFLFGNQPQHFGDGTRLSIL.

This sequence joins TRBV28 and TRBJ2-7; 9 nucleotides align to TRBD1. V lost 10 bases to trimming and J lost 5 bases; unmatched junction nucleotides: 9. Looked up from germline, CDR1 is MDHEN and CDR2 is SYDVKM. This CDR3 has 13 amino acids. The CDR3 DNA follows: TGTGCCACCGGGGGACAGGGACTCAACGAGCAGTACTTC. It translates to CATGGQGLNEQYF.